The source of this TCR beta chain is a study of memory B cells and T cells in multiple sclerosis. Stimulus-free culture yielded autoproliferating CFSE-dim and non-proliferating CFSE-high T cells, each sequenced separately. Cultures began with 45 million to 60 million CFSE-labeled PBMCs, unstimulated for 7 to 8 days, with replicate wells pooled. PBMCs were labeled with approximately 0.5 uM CFSE and cultured without exogenous stimuli. The CDR3 is made up of 15 amino acids. Trimming cost V 5 bases and J 2 bases; bases outside gene matches: 4. Germline V CDR1 and CDR2: MNHEY, SVGAGI. This clone came up once. Antigen: not known. In the same sample, other DNA sequences code for this CDR3. Study results and limitations: Clone-set sizes differed between compartments, so shared clonotype counts needed normalization.

Repertoires were generated with immunoSEQ multiplex PCR, while TCRdb's copy carries only in-frame clones and drops some. The sample includes about 45,000 clones, approximately 80% of them seen just once. J is TRBJ1-5 and V is TRBV6-5; 9 nucleotides line up with TRBD1. This receptor was obtained from a human donor with multiple sclerosis. Material for sequencing was PBMCs from blood kept in culture. The DNA for the CDR3 is TGTGCCAGCAGTCCCCGGGACAGGGGCAATCAGCCCCAGCATTTT. This sequence encodes CASSPRDRGNQPQHF.